Listed below are T cell receptor beta chains from one sample, sequenced in a study of blood T cell repertoires in COVID-19. The assay was immunoSEQ multiplex PCR, and TCRdb's table has in-frame clones only and misses some. The sample yields 250,000 to 300,000 clones, approximately 87% seen once. The sample taken for sequencing was peripheral blood. The receptor set was obtained from a man aged 60 to 75 who had recovered from COVID-19. The CDR3 runs from the conserved cysteine through the conserved F or W. The D gene is left open where the match is weak. The size field is filled for only some rows; it gives once, few, many or a size class.

J	V	D	size	CDR3	DNA
TRBJ2-1	TRBV2	-	-	CASSSGGGNYNEQFF	TGTGCCAGCTCGTCTGGTGGGGGGAACTACAATGAGCAGTTCTTC
TRBJ1-6	TRBV18	TRBD1	few	CASSPDRAYNSPLHF	TGTGCCAGCTCACCGGACAGGGCCTATAATTCACCCCTCCACTTT
TRBJ2-2	TRBV10-3	TRBD2	-	CAIRGTSAHTGELFF	TGTGCCATCCGCGGGACTAGCGCCCACACCGGGGAGCTGTTTTTT
TRBJ1-5	TRBV28	-	once	CASRGQVDQPQHF	TGTGCCAGCAGGGGCCAGGTCGATCAGCCCCAGCATTTT
TRBJ2-7	TRBV10-3	-	-	CAISEYEEGLYEQYF	TGTGCCATCAGTGAGTACGAGGAGGGGTTATACGAGCAGTACTTC
TRBJ1-2	TRBV28	-	-	CASSLLVQVDYGYTF	TGTGCCAGCAGTTTATTAGTACAGGTCGACTATGGCTACACCTTC
TRBJ2-2	TRBV7-2	-	few	CASSLQGTGELFF	TGTGCCAGCAGCTTACAGGGAACCGGGGAGCTGTTTTTT
TRBJ2-3	TRBV5-1	TRBD1	-	CASSGGRDRGADTQYF	TGCGCCAGCAGCGGTGGGAGGGACAGGGGTGCCGATACGCAGTATTTT
TRBJ2-1	TRBV5-1	TRBD2	-	CASSRISGSFYNEQFF	TGCGCCAGCAGCCGAATAAGCGGGAGCTTCTACAATGAGCAGTTCTTC
TRBJ2-1	TRBV10-3	TRBD2	once	CAISWTSGSSYNEQFF	TGTGCCATCAGTTGGACTAGCGGGAGTTCCTACAATGAGCAGTTCTTC
TRBJ2-4	TRBV7-2	-	-	CASSLGSGVGNIQYF	TGTGCCAGCAGCTTAGGGTCAGGGGTTGGAAACATTCAGTACTTC
TRBJ1-2	TRBV3-1/TRBV3-2	TRBD1	-	CASSQDRTGGSNYGYTF	TGTGCCAGCAGCCAAGACAGGACAGGGGGCTCTAACTATGGCTACACCTTC
TRBJ1-5	TRBV2	TRBD1	-	CASSEARGQGVLEPQHF	TGTGCCAGCAGTGAAGCCCGGGGACAGGGGGTTTTGGAGCCCCAGCATTTT
TRBJ2-5	TRBV7-8	-	-	CASSLERWLPETQYF	TGTGCCAGCAGCTTAGAGCGGTGGCTCCCAGAGACCCAGTACTTC
TRBJ1-2	TRBV6-5	-	-	CASSPDSTQRGYTF	TGTGCCAGCAGTCCGGACAGTACTCAACGTGGCTACACCTTC
TRBJ2-3	TRBV6-4	TRBD2	-	CASSDSSGGAPDTQYF	TGTGCCAGCAGTGACTCGTCGGGGGGGGCCCCAGATACGCAGTATTTT
TRBJ2-7	TRBV19	TRBD2	-	CASSISGSSYEQYF	TGTGCCAGTAGTATAAGCGGGAGCTCCTACGAGCAGTACTTC
TRBJ2-2	TRBV5-6	TRBD2	-	CASSGSELAGGPSGELFF	TGTGCCAGCAGCGGCTCGGAGCTAGCGGGGGGGCCTTCCGGGGAGCTGTTTTTT
TRBJ2-5	TRBV29-1	TRBD2	-	CSTGGGGETQYF	TGCAGTACCGGCGGGGGTGGAGAGACCCAGTACTTC
TRBJ1-4	TRBV3-1/TRBV3-2	TRBD1	-	CASSQAGTGSEKLFF	TGTGCCAGCAGCCAGGCCGGGACAGGGAGTGAAAAACTGTTTTTT
TRBJ2-7	TRBV11-2	-	once	CASSLGQTYEQYF	TGTGCCAGCAGCTTAGGGCAGACCTACGAGCAGTACTTC
TRBJ1-4	TRBV2	-	-	CASRPGGKGEKLFF	TGTGCCAGTCGGCCCGGGGGTAAGGGGGAAAAACTGTTTTTT
TRBJ1-3	TRBV5-1	TRBD1	-	CASSRDRPDTIYF	TGCGCCAGCAGCCGGGACAGGCCGGACACCATATATTTT
TRBJ1-2	TRBV20-1	-	-	CSARVTVGYTF	TGCAGTGCTAGAGTGACAGTTGGCTACACCTTC
TRBJ2-1	TRBV24-1	TRBD2	once	CATSGSSGSFHNEQFF	TGTGCCACCAGTGGGAGTAGCGGGAGCTTCCACAATGAGCAGTTCTTC
TRBJ1-5	TRBV19	-	-	CASSITRQDNQPQHF	TGTGCCAGTAGTATAACGAGACAGGACAATCAGCCCCAGCATTTT
TRBJ2-2	TRBV14	-	once	CASSRQVANTGELFF	TGTGCCAGCAGTCGACAAGTCGCGAACACCGGGGAGCTGTTTTTT
TRBJ1-2	TRBV12-3/TRBV12-4	-	-	CASSGRGVGYTF	TGTGCCAGCAGCGGCCGGGGGGTGGGCTACACCTTC
TRBJ1-5	TRBV5-1	TRBD1	few	CASSVGQGSQPQHF	TGCGCCAGCAGCGTCGGACAGGGTTCTCAGCCCCAGCATTTT
TRBJ1-5	TRBV7-8	-	-	CASSSQGFVRNQPQHF	TGTGCCAGCAGCTCACAGGGATTCGTCCGCAATCAGCCCCAGCATTTT
TRBJ1-2	TRBV5-5	TRBD1	-	CASSVNRDREGYTF	TGTGCCAGCAGCGTTAACCGGGACAGGGAGGGCTACACCTTC
TRBJ1-5	TRBV5-6	-	-	CASSFGGGNYNQPQHF	TGTGCCAGCAGCTTCGGCGGAGGGAACTACAATCAGCCCCAGCATTTT